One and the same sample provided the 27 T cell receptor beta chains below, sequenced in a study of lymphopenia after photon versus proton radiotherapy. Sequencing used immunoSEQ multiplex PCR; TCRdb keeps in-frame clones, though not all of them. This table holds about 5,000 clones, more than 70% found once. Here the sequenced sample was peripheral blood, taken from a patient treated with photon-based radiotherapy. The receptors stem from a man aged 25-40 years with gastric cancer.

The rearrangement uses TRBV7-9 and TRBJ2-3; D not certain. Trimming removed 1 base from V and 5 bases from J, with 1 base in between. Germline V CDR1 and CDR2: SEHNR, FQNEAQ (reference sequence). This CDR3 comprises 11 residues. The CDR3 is CASSLEDTQYF. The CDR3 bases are TGTGCCAGCAGCTTAGAAGATACGCAGTATTTT. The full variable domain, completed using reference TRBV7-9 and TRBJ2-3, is DTGVSQNPRHKITKRGQNVTFRCDPISEHNRLYWYRQTLGQGPEFLTYFQNEAQLEKSRLLSDRFSAERPKGSFSTLEIQRTEQGDSAMYLCASSLEDTQYFGPGTRLTVL.

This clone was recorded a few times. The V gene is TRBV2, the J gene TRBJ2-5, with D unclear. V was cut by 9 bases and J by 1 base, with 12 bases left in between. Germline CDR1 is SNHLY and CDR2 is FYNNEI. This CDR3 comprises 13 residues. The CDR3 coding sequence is TGTGCCAGTCTCGCTGGGGTCCAAGAGACCCAGTACTTC. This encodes CASLAGVQETQYF.

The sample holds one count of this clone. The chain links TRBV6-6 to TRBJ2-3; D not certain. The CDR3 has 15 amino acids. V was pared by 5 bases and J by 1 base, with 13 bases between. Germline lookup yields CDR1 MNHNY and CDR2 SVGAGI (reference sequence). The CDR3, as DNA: TGTGCCAGCAGTGAGGAAGCCAGGCGCACAGATACGCAGTATTTT. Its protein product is CASSEEARRTDTQYF.

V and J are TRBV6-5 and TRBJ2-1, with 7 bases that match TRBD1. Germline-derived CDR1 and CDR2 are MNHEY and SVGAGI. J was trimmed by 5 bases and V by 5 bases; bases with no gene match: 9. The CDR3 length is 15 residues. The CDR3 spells CASSQTGSINNEQFF. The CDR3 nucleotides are TGTGCCAGCAGTCAGACAGGGTCTATCAACAATGAGCAGTTCTTC.

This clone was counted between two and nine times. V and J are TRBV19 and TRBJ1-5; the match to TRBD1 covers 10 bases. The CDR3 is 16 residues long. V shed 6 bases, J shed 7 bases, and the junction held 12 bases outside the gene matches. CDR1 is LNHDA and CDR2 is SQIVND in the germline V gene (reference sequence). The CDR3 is CASSPPATGGGQPQHF. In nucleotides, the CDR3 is TGTGCCAGTAGCCCACCCGCGACAGGGGGCGGGCAGCCCCAGCATTTT.

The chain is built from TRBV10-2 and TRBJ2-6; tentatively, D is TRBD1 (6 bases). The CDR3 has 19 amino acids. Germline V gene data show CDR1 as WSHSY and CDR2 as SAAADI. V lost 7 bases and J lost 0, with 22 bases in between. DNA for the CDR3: TGCGCCAGCACTAAACGTGTGGGGGCAATTAGCTCTGGGGCCAACGTCCTGACTTTC. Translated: CASTKRVGAISSGANVLTF.

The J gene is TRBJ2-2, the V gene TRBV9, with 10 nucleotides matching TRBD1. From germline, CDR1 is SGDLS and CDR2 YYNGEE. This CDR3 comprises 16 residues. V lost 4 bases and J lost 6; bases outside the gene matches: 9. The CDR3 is CASSLLTGGDAGELFF. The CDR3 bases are TGTGCCAGCAGCCTCCTGACAGGGGGCGACGCCGGGGAGCTGTTTTTT.

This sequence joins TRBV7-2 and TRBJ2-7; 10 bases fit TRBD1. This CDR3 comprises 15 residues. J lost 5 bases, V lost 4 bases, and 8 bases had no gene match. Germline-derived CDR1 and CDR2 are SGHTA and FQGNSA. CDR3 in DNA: TGTGCCAGCAGCTGGTCCGGGACAGGGGAGGACGAGCAGTACTTC. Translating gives CASSWSGTGEDEQYF.

The CDR3 region is CASRKGIEAFF. CDR3 nucleotide sequence: TGTGCCAGCAGAAAAGGGATTGAAGCTTTCTTT. The chain recombines TRBV6-6 with TRBJ1-1, with D unresolved. In germline, CDR1 is MNHNY, CDR2 SVGAGI (reference sequence). Trimming pared 6 bases from V and 7 bases from J, leaving 9 bases between. The CDR3 consists of 11 residues.

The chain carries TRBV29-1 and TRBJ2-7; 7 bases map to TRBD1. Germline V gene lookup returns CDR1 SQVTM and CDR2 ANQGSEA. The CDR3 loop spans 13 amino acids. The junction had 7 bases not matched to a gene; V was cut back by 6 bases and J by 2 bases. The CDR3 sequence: CSVGTAKTYEQYF. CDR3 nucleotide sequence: TGCAGCGTCGGGACAGCGAAAACCTACGAGCAGTACTTC.

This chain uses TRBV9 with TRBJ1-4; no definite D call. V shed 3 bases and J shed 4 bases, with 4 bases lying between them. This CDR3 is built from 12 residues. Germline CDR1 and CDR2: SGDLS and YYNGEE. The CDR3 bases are TGTGCCAGCAGCGACAATAATGAAAAACTGTTTTTT. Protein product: CASSDNNEKLFF.

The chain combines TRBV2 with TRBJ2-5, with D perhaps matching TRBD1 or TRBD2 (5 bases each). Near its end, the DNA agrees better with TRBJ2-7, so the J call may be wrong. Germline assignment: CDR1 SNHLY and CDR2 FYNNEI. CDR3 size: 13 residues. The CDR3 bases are TGTGCCAGCAAGAACGGGGACGCCTACGAGCAGTACTTC. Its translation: CASKNGDAYEQYF.

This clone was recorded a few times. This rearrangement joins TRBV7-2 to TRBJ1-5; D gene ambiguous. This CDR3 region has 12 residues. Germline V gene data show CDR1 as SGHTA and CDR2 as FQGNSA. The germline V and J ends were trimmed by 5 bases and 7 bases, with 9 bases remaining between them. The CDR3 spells CASSAGLQPQHF. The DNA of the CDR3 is TGTGCCAGCAGCGCCGGTCTGCAGCCCCAGCATTTT.

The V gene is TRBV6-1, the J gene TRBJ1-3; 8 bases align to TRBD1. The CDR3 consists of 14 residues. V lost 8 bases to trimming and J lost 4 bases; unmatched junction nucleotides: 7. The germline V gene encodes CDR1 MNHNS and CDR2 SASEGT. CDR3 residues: CASGDRHSGNTIYF. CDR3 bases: TGTGCCAGCGGGGACAGGCATTCAGGAAACACCATATATTTT.

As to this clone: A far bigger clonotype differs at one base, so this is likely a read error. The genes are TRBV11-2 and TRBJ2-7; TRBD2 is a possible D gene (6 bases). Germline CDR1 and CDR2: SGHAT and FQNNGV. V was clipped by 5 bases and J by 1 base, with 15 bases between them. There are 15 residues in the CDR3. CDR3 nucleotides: TGTGCCAGCAGCCAAGTAGCGGACTTGTCCTACGAGCAGTACTTC. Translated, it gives CASSQVADLSYEQYF.

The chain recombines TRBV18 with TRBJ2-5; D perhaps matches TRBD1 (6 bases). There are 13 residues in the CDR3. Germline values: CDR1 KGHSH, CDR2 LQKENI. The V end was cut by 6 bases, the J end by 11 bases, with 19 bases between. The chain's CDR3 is CASSIGAGEEQYF. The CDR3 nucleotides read TGTGCCAGCTCCATCGGGGCAGGGGAAGAGCAGTACTTC.

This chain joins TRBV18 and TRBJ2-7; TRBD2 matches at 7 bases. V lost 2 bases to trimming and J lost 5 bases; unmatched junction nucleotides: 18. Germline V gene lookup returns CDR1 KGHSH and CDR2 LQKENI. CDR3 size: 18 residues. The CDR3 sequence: CASSPIANFGGSPHEQYF. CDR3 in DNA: TGTGCCAGCTCACCAATCGCTAATTTTGGCGGGAGCCCCCACGAGCAGTACTTC. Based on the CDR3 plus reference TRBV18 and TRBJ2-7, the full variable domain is NAGVMQNPRHLVRRRGQEARLRCSPMKGHSHVYWYRQLPEEGLKFMVYLQKENIIDESGMPKERFSAEFPKEGPSILRIQQVVRGDSAAYFCASSPIANFGGSPHEQYFGPGTRLTVT.

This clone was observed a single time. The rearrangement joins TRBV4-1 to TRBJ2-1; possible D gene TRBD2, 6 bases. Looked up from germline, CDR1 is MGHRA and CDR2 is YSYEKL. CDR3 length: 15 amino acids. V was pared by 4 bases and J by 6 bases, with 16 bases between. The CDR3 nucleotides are TGCGCCAGCAGCCGAACGGGGGTACCCGCCAATGAGCAGTTCTTC. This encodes CASSRTGVPANEQFF.

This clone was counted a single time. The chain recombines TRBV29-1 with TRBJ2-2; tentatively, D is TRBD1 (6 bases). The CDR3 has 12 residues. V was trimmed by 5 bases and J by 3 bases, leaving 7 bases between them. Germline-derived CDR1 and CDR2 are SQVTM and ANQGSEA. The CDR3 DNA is TGCAGCGTTCACAGGGACACCGGGGAGCTGTTTTTT. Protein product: CSVHRDTGELFF.

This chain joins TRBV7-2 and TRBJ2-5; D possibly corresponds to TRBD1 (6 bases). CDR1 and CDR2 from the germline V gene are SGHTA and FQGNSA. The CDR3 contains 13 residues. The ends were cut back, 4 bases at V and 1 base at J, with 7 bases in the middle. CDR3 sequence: CASSSDSQETQYF. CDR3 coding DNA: TGTGCCAGCAGCTCGGACAGCCAAGAGACCCAGTACTTC.

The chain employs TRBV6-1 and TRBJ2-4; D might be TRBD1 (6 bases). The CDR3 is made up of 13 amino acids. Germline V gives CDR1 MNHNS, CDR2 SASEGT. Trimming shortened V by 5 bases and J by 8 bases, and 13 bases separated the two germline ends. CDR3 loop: CASSIQGLDIQYF. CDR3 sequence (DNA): TGTGCCAGCAGTATACAGGGTTTGGACATTCAGTACTTC.

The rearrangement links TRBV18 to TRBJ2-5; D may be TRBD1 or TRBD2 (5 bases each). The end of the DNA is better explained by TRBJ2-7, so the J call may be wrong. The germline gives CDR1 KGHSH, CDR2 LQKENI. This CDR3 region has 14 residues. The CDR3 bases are TGTGCCAGCTCACCTGGGACGCGGGTCTACGAGCAGTACTTC. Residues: CASSPGTRVYEQYF.

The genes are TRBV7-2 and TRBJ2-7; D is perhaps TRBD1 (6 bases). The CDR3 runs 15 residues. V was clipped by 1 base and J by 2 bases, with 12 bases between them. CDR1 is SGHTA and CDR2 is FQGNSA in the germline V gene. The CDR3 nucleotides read TGTGCCAGCAGCTTAGATCCGAGGGGGACCTACGAGCAGTACTTC. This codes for CASSLDPRGTYEQYF.

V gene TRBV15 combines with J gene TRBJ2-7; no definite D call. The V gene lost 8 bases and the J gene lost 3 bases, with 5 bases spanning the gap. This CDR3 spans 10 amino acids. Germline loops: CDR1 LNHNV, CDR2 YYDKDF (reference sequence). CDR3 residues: CATRNYEQYF. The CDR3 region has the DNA TGTGCCACCCGGAACTACGAGCAGTACTTC.

In DNA, the CDR3 is TGTGCCAGCAGCTCGGACAGCCGGCTGTACCAAGAGACCCAGTACTTC. Translating gives CASSSDSRLYQETQYF. The chain recombines TRBV7-9 with TRBJ2-5, with D perhaps matching TRBD1 (6 bases). Germline V lookup: CDR1 SEHNR, CDR2 FQNEAQ (reference sequence). Between the trimmed V and J ends, which lost 4 bases and 0 bases, there was a span of 15 bases. This CDR3 has 16 amino acids.

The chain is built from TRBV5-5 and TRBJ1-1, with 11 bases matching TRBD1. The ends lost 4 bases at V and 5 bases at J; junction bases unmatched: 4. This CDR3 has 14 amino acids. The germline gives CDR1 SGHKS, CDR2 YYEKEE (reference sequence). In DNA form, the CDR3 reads TGTGCCAGCAGCCTCGGGACAGGGGGAACTGAAGCTTTCTTT. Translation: CASSLGTGGTEAFF.

The CDR3 sequence: CASSLGPNTDTQYF. The CDR3 DNA reads as TGTGCCAGCAGCTTGGGACCGAACACAGATACGCAGTATTTT. The rearrangement joins TRBV7-8 to TRBJ2-3; the D gene could be TRBD1 or TRBD2 (5 bases each). V was cut by 3 bases and J by 2 bases, with 9 bases left in between. Germline assignment: CDR1 SGHVS and CDR2 FQNEAQ. CDR3 size: 14 residues.